This TCR beta chain was sequenced in a study of metastatic and nonmetastatic thyroid tumors. Across the study: Repertoire comparison spanned blood and tumor or nodule tissue of malignant and benign thyroid patients.

Trimming at V came to 5 bases and at J to 2 bases, leaving 5 bases not matched to a gene. This CDR3 region has 15 residues. CDR1 is DFQATT, CDR2 SNEGSKA, per germline (reference sequence). TCRdb re-clonotyped the PCR reads through MiXCR. The repertoire has 25,000 to 35,000 clones, over 20% of them found once; the top ten carry about 14%. Nobody among the patients had been given any treatment before thyroid surgery. The gene calls are TRBV20-1 and TRBJ1-5; TRBD1 matches 11 bases. What was sequenced was blood. This clonotype originated in a female donor with papillary thyroid cancer or a benign thyroid nodule (not recorded which). Some clones in this sample may be carry-over from other donors' samples. CDR3 in amino acids: CSAPGTGGGNQPQHF. CDR3 nucleotide sequence: TGCAGTGCTCCCGGGACAGGGGGTGGCAATCAGCCCCAGCATTTT.